These T cell receptor beta chains were read from a single sample in a study of cytomegalovirus exposure and HLA in healthy donors. Data came from immunoSEQ multiplex PCR; TCRdb stores just in-frame clones and leaves some out. Of fewer than 250,000 clones listed, more than 75% are singletons. The sample was PBMCs. Source of these receptors: a man aged 35 to 55 in good health and CMV-seropositive. Each CDR3 is given with its conserved first and last residue. Fields, in order: J gene, clone size, V gene, CDR3 protein. Expanded clones get a size class; other rows say once, few or many, or leave the size out.

TRBJ2-2	few	TRBV7-2	CASSLALSHLFSGGNTGELFF
TRBJ2-7	-	TRBV6-6	CASSHRDRSSYEQYF
TRBJ2-1	-	TRBV4-1	CASSQARGYNEQFF
TRBJ2-2	-	TRBV9	CASSVGGTRGTGELFF
TRBJ1-2	-	TRBV30	CAWRLGGGDRYTF
TRBJ2-3	-	TRBV7-9	CASSSLSTSGGSTDTQYF
TRBJ2-3	-	TRBV9	CASSGGGTDTQYF
TRBJ2-5	-	TRBV9	CASSVAPAGGQETQYF
TRBJ2-1	-	TRBV30	CAWSVLLAYANEQFF
TRBJ1-1	many	TRBV30	CAWSTSGAGRAFF
TRBJ1-5	-	TRBV2	CASRRGTALNQPQHF
TRBJ2-4	-	TRBV6-6	CASSSTGALAKNIQYF
TRBJ1-5	-	TRBV6-1	CASRVGIQPQHF
TRBJ2-3	-	TRBV28	CASSSPGQGKTDTQYF
TRBJ1-5	few	TRBV4-1	CASSANRVGQPQHF
TRBJ1-4	few	TRBV4-1	CASSQDLYSTNEKLFF
TRBJ1-2	-	TRBV6-1	CASSEATAADGYTF
TRBJ2-4	-	TRBV30	CAWTSKRNIQYF
TRBJ2-1	-	TRBV19	CASSIDTGAYNEQFF
TRBJ1-5	-	TRBV4-1	CASSQGQGAQPQHF
TRBJ2-1	-	TRBV2	CASEGLAGENEQFF
TRBJ2-7	-	TRBV5-4	CASSQGGQGSYEQYF
TRBJ2-2	-	TRBV15	CATSRLEREGAGELFF
TRBJ1-2	-	TRBV9	CASSDQIQDMDNYGYTF
TRBJ1-3	-	TRBV30	CAWTEGGTGNTIYF
TRBJ2-2	-	TRBV11-2	CASSFRQGAGELFF
TRBJ2-1	-	TRBV10-3	CAIRGAGGRYNEQFF
TRBJ1-2	few	TRBV6-6	CASSGQGISGYTF
TRBJ1-3	-	TRBV7-6	CASSFGLGTGAYSGNTIYF
TRBJ2-1	-	TRBV5-1	CASSLERLGHNEQFF
TRBJ2-3	-	TRBV19	CASSITAGRDTQYF
TRBJ2-1	-	TRBV27	CASRIGTGRPAEDNEQFF
TRBJ2-7	few	TRBV6-5	CASSPGLAGYEQYF
TRBJ2-1	-	TRBV7-6	CASSLASGRVWEQFF
TRBJ2-1	few	TRBV6-5	CASSRGSVSYNEQFF
TRBJ2-7	-	TRBV4-2	CASSQGGSISYEQYF
TRBJ2-7	-	TRBV7-9	CASSSRDREAYEQYF
TRBJ2-3	once	TRBV9	CASSTSGQNTDTQYF
TRBJ1-5	-	TRBV10-3	CASHKDTGQGAGQPQHF
TRBJ2-4	-	TRBV5-6	CASSLTALAKNIQYF
TRBJ2-3	-	TRBV7-9	CASSPRSDTQYF